Listed below are T cell receptor beta chains from one sample, sequenced in a study of T-cell reconstitution after alpha-beta-depleted transplantation in children. TCRdb fed the PCR reads into MiXCR, producing one record per CDR3 protein. The sample consists of about 580,000 distinct CDR3 sequences, 20% to 25% of them appearing once. The material sequenced was PBMCs, mostly from graft donor cells, taken 360 days after TCRalphabeta/CD19-depleted stem cell transplant. The receptors were sampled from a boy younger than two who had a stem cell transplant for acute myeloid leukemia, so the T cells may come from the graft donor. The CDR3 runs from the conserved cysteine through the conserved F or W. Each record gives: V gene, J gene, CDR3 protein.

V gene: TRBV20-1; J gene: TRBJ2-1; CDR3 protein: CSASEEVAGGPRRFF
V gene: TRBV20-1; J gene: TRBJ2-1; CDR3 protein: CSARDRGAGPILYNEQFF
V gene: TRBV2; J gene: TRBJ2-6; CDR3 protein: CAICQRGAVSVSRANVLTF
V gene: TRBV27; J gene: TRBJ2-3; CDR3 protein: CASSHPDTQYF
V gene: TRBV29-1; J gene: TRBJ1-5; CDR3 protein: CSATTGTDQPQHF
V gene: TRBV7-6; J gene: TRBJ2-1; CDR3 protein: CASSLGVQYEQFF
V gene: TRBV12-3/TRBV12-4; J gene: TRBJ1-3; CDR3 protein: CASSSPPGNTIYF
V gene: TRBV20-1; J gene: TRBJ1-2; CDR3 protein: CSAREDVNYGYTF
V gene: TRBV15; J gene: TRBJ1-1; CDR3 protein: CATSRDRITGMNTEAFF
V gene: TRBV6-6; J gene: TRBJ2-1; CDR3 protein: CASSYSAPEQFF
V gene: TRBV4-3; J gene: TRBJ2-1; CDR3 protein: CASSLLAGAPHEQFF
V gene: TRBV15; J gene: TRBJ2-3; CDR3 protein: CATGGQRTDTQYF
V gene: TRBV24-1; J gene: TRBJ2-1; CDR3 protein: CATSENRRAYNEQFF
V gene: TRBV6-5; J gene: TRBJ2-3; CDR3 protein: CASSYFGTGGITDTQYF
V gene: TRBV6-1; J gene: TRBJ2-1; CDR3 protein: CAADGESYNEQFF
V gene: TRBV18; J gene: TRBJ2-1; CDR3 protein: CASSHSLAGGGYNEQFF
V gene: TRBV11-1; J gene: TRBJ2-2; CDR3 protein: CASSTSSTGELFF
V gene: TRBV20-1; J gene: TRBJ2-3; CDR3 protein: CSARVPNVAPSTDTQYF
V gene: TRBV7-2; J gene: TRBJ2-3; CDR3 protein: CASSLGAGEITDTQYF
V gene: TRBV20-1; J gene: TRBJ2-3; CDR3 protein: CSARRVASSTDTQYF
V gene: TRBV7-3; J gene: TRBJ1-5; CDR3 protein: CASSLRFNSNQPQHF
V gene: TRBV7-9; J gene: TRBJ2-1; CDR3 protein: CASSLALEGDRGQFF
V gene: TRBV10-3; J gene: TRBJ2-1; CDR3 protein: CAISAGQAGDEQFF
V gene: TRBV27; J gene: TRBJ1-2; CDR3 protein: CASRGTGGYYGYTF
V gene: TRBV7-9; J gene: TRBJ1-1; CDR3 protein: CASPGRLLMNTEAFF
V gene: TRBV7-9; J gene: TRBJ2-7; CDR3 protein: CASSSTGTTALEQYF